This is a list of T cell receptor beta chains from one sample in a study of blood T cell repertoires in COVID-19. Sequenced by immunoSEQ multiplex PCR; TCRdb stores in-frame clones only, minus some. Counted here are about 91,000 clones, more than 75% occurring once; the ten biggest clones make up 4.5% to 5.5%. Sequencing was carried out using peripheral blood. Source of these receptors: an elderly woman with active COVID-19. The CDR3 runs from the conserved cysteine through the conserved F or W. A D gene is named only where the DNA matches it firmly. Some rows have no size entry. The others give once, few or many, or a class for an expanded clone.

TRBD2	-	TRBV7-2	TRBJ2-3	CASSPHAGGADTQYF
TRBD1	-	TRBV19	TRBJ1-2	CASSIPTGRYGYTF
-	few	TRBV15	TRBJ2-7	CATSRERFLYEQYF
TRBD2	-	TRBV27	TRBJ2-5	CASSFYNLAGQETQYF
-	-	TRBV7-2	TRBJ2-2	CASSSQGGANTGELFF
TRBD1	few	TRBV4-2	TRBJ1-1	CASSLKSGQGTEAFF
TRBD2	once	TRBV3-1/TRBV3-2	TRBJ2-1	CASSLSSGSPFAEQFF
TRBD1	-	TRBV5-1	TRBJ2-5	CASSRTGQETQYF
TRBD1	-	TRBV5-1	TRBJ1-1	CASSRQQGHTEAFF
TRBD1	-	TRBV6-1	TRBJ2-6	CASSGRQGSGANVLTF
-	-	TRBV7-2	TRBJ1-2	CATQLSQNYGYTF
-	-	TRBV27	TRBJ2-3	CASSLARANTDTQYF
TRBD2	-	TRBV19	TRBJ2-7	CASSIQFERGYEQYF
-	-	TRBV9	TRBJ2-7	CASSVRNRQRWNNEQYF
TRBD1	few	TRBV5-1	TRBJ1-5	CASSWQGDQPQHF
TRBD2	-	TRBV11-3	TRBJ2-5	CASSKSGRETQYF
TRBD2	-	TRBV3-1/TRBV3-2	TRBJ2-5	CASSPGTSGAETQYF
TRBD2	-	TRBV10-3	TRBJ2-3	CAISVAGGSTGTDTQYF
TRBD1	-	TRBV11-3	TRBJ1-2	CASLPGTGFYGYTF
-	-	TRBV3-1/TRBV3-2	TRBJ1-3	CASSPRTPTGNTIYF
-	-	TRBV23-1	TRBJ1-6	CASIQQRNSPLHF
TRBD2	-	TRBV9	TRBJ2-1	CASSVLGTSAHNEQFF
-	-	TRBV28	TRBJ2-3	CASKGGGSYTDTQYF
TRBD1	-	TRBV10-3	TRBJ2-5	CAIRAGDREETQYF
-	-	TRBV7-2	TRBJ1-5	CASSPDRNQPQHF
-	-	TRBV9	TRBJ1-6	CASSVDGKGVPLHF
TRBD2	-	TRBV19	TRBJ2-3	CASSQPLLAGGTTDTQYF
-	-	TRBV21-1	TRBJ1-2	CASSRRHDGYTF
-	-	TRBV6-6	TRBJ2-7	CASSYSRLYEQYF
-	-	TRBV7-2	TRBJ1-1	CASSFQGSNTEAFF
TRBD1	-	TRBV6-5	TRBJ1-2	CASSWGTGDGYTF
-	-	TRBV7-2	TRBJ1-1	CASSKRGGQNTEAFF
TRBD1	few	TRBV6-5	TRBJ1-2	CASSYSRTGGGYGYTF
TRBD2	-	TRBV7-9	TRBJ2-1	CASSLGLWLAGTSIEQFF
TRBD1	few	TRBV11-2	TRBJ2-1	CASSWGQATYNEQFF
TRBD1	-	TRBV9	TRBJ2-7	CASSPRDRNIYEQYF
-	once	TRBV7-6	TRBJ2-1	CASSSKGFTGEQFF
TRBD1	once	TRBV19	TRBJ2-7	CASSSIWGTGGYEQYF
-	-	TRBV11-3	TRBJ2-7	CASGANSYEQYF
-	-	TRBV5-6	TRBJ2-1	CASSPRAFYNEQFF
TRBD2	-	TRBV28	TRBJ2-5	CASSFSGASGRYQETQYF
-	-	TRBV28	TRBJ2-7	CASSLSPRYEQYF
TRBD2	-	TRBV14	TRBJ2-1	CASSTDPRTSGSSWGSYNEQFF
-	-	TRBV28	TRBJ2-3	CASSQGNPGDTQYF
-	-	TRBV27	TRBJ2-6	CARLGQRDTGANVLTF
-	-	TRBV16	TRBJ2-6	CASSQTRVLGANVLTF